The TCR beta chain under discussion was sequenced for a study of blood T cell repertoires in COVID-19. Germline CDR1 reads SGHRS; CDR2 reads YFSETQ. The junction had 12 bases not matched to a gene; V was cut back by 5 bases and J by 2 bases. The CDR3 consists of 17 residues. Data came from immunoSEQ multiplex PCR; TCRdb stores just in-frame clones and leaves some out. The sample carries 200,000 to 300,000 clones, around 86% recorded once. The source of this sequence is a man aged 25 to 45 who had recovered from COVID-19. J is TRBJ2-3 and V is TRBV5-1, with 9 positions matching TRBD2. Specimen: peripheral blood. CDR3 sequence (DNA): TGCGCCAGCAGACGGGGGACTAGCCGTCCAAACACAGATACGCAGTATTTT. Translating it yields CASRRGTSRPNTDTQYF.